This TCR beta chain was sequenced in a study of blood T cell repertoires in COVID-19. Background on the study: Both acute and convalescent COVID-19 samples were obtained from the United States, Italy and Spain. From T cells, B-cell-depleted T cells, or PBMCs came the material, which was cDNA or gDNA.

Germline loops: CDR1 SGHRS, CDR2 YFSETQ. V was clipped by 1 base and J by 0 bases, with 11 bases between them. The CDR3 has 16 residues. In the authors' workflow: How many nucleated cells were present was estimated from reference gene primer amplification. Repertoires were generated with immunoSEQ multiplex PCR, while TCRdb's copy carries only in-frame clones and drops some. The DNA gave D and trimming, while V, J and clone size come from that table. Among some 170,000 clones listed, roughly 87% were seen once. This TCR came from a woman in her sixties who had recovered from COVID-19. Sample: peripheral blood. The chain employs TRBV5-1 and TRBJ2-1; TRBD1 is a possible D gene (6 bases). CDR3 coding DNA: TGCGCCAGCAGCTTGCGAACAGGGAGCTCCTACAATGAGCAGTTCTTC. Translated, it gives CASSLRTGSSYNEQFF.